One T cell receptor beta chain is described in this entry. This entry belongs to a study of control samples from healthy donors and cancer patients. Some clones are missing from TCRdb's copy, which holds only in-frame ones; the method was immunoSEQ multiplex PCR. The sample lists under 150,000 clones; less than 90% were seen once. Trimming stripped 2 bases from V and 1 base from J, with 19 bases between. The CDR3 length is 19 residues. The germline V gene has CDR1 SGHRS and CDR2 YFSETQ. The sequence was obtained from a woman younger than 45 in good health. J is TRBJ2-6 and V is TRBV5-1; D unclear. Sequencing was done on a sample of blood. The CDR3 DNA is TGCGCCAGCAGCTTTTCTTGGACGTTGCTATATTCTGGGGCCAACGTCCTGACTTTC. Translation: CASSFSWTLLYSGANVLTF.